The 9 T cell receptor beta chains reported below all come from one sample, sequenced in a study of blood T cell repertoires in COVID-19. Libraries were prepared by immunoSEQ multiplex PCR; TCRdb keeps only in-frame clonotypes and omits some of them. The sample consists of more than 60,000 clones, about 90% of them appearing once. The specimen sequenced was peripheral blood. The receptors derive from a man aged 50 or older with acute or convalescent COVID-19.

Sample share makes this clone medium-sized. This chain links TRBV18 with TRBJ2-3; 8 positions match TRBD2. V shed 3 bases, J shed 0 bases, and the junction held 8 bases outside the gene matches. The germline gives CDR1 KGHSH, CDR2 LQKENI. CDR3 length: 17 residues. The CDR3 spells CASSPLAGPGSTDTQYF. CDR3 sequence (DNA): TGTGCCAGCTCACCTTTAGCGGGACCGGGTAGCACAGATACGCAGTATTTT.

The chain joins TRBV18 to TRBJ2-5; 11 positions agree with TRBD2. The germline V gene encodes CDR1 KGHSH and CDR2 LQKENI. Trimming at V came to 3 bases and at J to 3 bases, leaving 0 bases not matched to a gene. The CDR3 is 14 amino acids. For the CDR3, the DNA is TGTGCCAGCTCACCGGGACTAGCGGAAGAGACCCAGTACTTC. Translated: CASSPGLAEETQYF.

This chain connects TRBV7-6 to TRBJ2-1; D may be TRBD2 (5 bases). Germline V gene data show CDR1 as SGHVS and CDR2 as FNYEAQ. The V and J ends lost 0 bases and 0 bases respectively, with 12 bases between them. This CDR3 is built from 17 residues. The CDR3 protein is CASSLAGRRTSYNEQFF. For the CDR3, the DNA is TGTGCCAGCAGCTTAGCGGGCAGGAGGACCTCCTACAATGAGCAGTTCTTC.

The chain carries TRBV30 and TRBJ2-7; D is perhaps TRBD2 (5 bases). The CDR3 is 13 amino acids. V was pared by 5 bases and J by 1 base, with 12 bases between. The germline V gene has CDR1 GTSNPN and CDR2 SVGIG (reference sequence). CDR3: CAWVMGRSYEQYF. In nucleotides, the CDR3 is TGTGCCTGGGTTATGGGGAGATCCTACGAGCAGTACTTC.

The gene calls are TRBV2 and TRBJ2-1, with TRBD2 matching 8 bases. The CDR3 sequence is 15 residues long. The V and J ends lost 6 bases and 0 bases, in that order; junction bases with no gene match: 4. The germline V gene has CDR1 SNHLY and CDR2 FYNNEI. The DNA of the CDR3 is TGTGCCAGCAGGGGTAGCGGGACCTCCTACAATGAGCAGTTCTTC. This sequence encodes CASRGSGTSYNEQFF.

The chain employs TRBV7-2 and TRBJ2-1; maybe TRBD2 (6 bases). The CDR3 runs to 15 residues. V lost 1 base, J lost 8 bases, and 15 bases lay in between. Looked up from germline, CDR1 is SGHTA and CDR2 is FQGNSA. CDR3 in DNA: TGTGCCAGCAGCTTAGGGCCGGGAGAACCCCATGAGCAGTTCTTC. Residues: CASSLGPGEPHEQFF.

This clone was counted only a few times. This rearrangement joins TRBV11-2 to TRBJ2-1; possible D gene TRBD2, 5 bases. CDR3 length: 12 amino acids. V dropped 5 bases and J dropped 10 bases, with 12 bases sitting between them. CDR1 and CDR2 (germline): SGHAT, FQNNGV. The CDR3 protein is CASSPRPSEQFF. CDR3 bases: TGTGCCAGCAGCCCGCGTCCTAGCGAGCAGTTCTTC.

The genes are TRBV10-3 and TRBJ1-2, with 8 bases aligning to TRBD1. V dropped 4 bases and J dropped 6; count of bases not matched to a gene: 7. Germline values: CDR1 ENHRY, CDR2 SYGVKD. The CDR3 runs to 14 residues. The CDR3 sequence is CAISALQGGDGYTF. The CDR3 DNA reads as TGTGCCATCAGTGCGTTACAGGGGGGAGATGGCTACACCTTC.

CDR3 in DNA: TGTGCCAGCAGCCTAACAGGGGAAGGAAAACTGTTTTTT. This encodes CASSLTGEGKLFF. The gene calls are TRBV6-1 and TRBJ1-4; 7 nucleotides line up with TRBD1. Germline CDR1 and CDR2: MNHNS and SASEGT. The J segment lost 10 bases and the V segment lost 6 bases, leaving 8 bases of the junction unmatched. The CDR3 is 13 residues long.